Given below is one T cell receptor beta chain in context. This entry is derived from a study of T cell changes during pregnancy in multiple sclerosis. CDR1 is SGHNT, CDR2 YYREEE, per germline (reference sequence). The CDR3 has 15 residues. V lost 4 bases to trimming and J lost 3 bases; unmatched junction nucleotides: 9. The repertoire was sequenced with immunoSEQ multiplex PCR; TCRdb's copy has only in-frame clones and lacks some. The repertoire holds tens of thousands of clones, around 89% seen once, with over 0.7% in the top ten. This specimen was peripheral blood, taken in the first trimester of pregnancy. The chain carries TRBV5-4 and TRBJ2-7; 8 positions match TRBD2. This TCR was sampled from a female donor in good health, enrolled as a control in a pregnancy study. The CDR3 loop is CASSLPGGNIYEQYF. The DNA of the CDR3 is TGTGCCAGCAGCCTGCCGGGAGGGAATATCTACGAGCAGTACTTC.